Below, 25 T cell receptor beta chains from the same sample are listed, as sequenced in a study of shared clonotypes between healthy human individuals (dated by TCRdb to about 2020). Libraries were constructed by the immunoSEQ multiplex PCR assay. TCRdb limited this immuneACCESS table to in-frame rearrangements with V and J called. A share of clones is missing; checked studies link under half to unresolved V genes, and the rest is unexplained. Within this sample are approximately 1.9 million clones, with around 93% of them counted one time only. The ten largest account for under 2% of the sample. For the CD8 naive samples, CD45RO-negative cells were positively selected for CCR7, yielding a CD45RA+CCR7+ population from which TemRA cells were excluded. The specimen was naive CD8+ T cells from PBMCs. Reading the label with the study, this specimen's cell subset or site is: CD45RA+CCR7+. The receptor set was obtained from a man aged 18 to 29 in good health. Some clones in this sample may be carry-over from other donors' samples.

This chain uses TRBV4-3 with TRBJ2-2; 8 nucleotides line up with TRBD1. V dropped 3 bases and J dropped 0; count of bases not matched to a gene: 6. This CDR3 has 17 residues. Germline V gene lookup returns CDR1 LGHNA and CDR2 YSLEER. Here the CDR3 reads CASSQEPGQANTGELFF. The CDR3 DNA follows: TGCGCCAGCAGCCAGGAACCGGGACAGGCGAACACCGGGGAGCTGTTTTTT.

The chain couples TRBV19 to TRBJ2-7; D not certain. This CDR3 has 13 amino acids. The V gene lost 9 bases and the J gene lost 0 bases, with 12 bases spanning the gap. Germline CDR1 reads LNHDA; CDR2 reads SQIVND (reference sequence). The CDR3 coding sequence is TGTGCCAGCCGAGCCCCCACCTCCTACGAGCAGTACTTC. Its translation: CASRAPTSYEQYF. Full variable domain (rest looked up from reference TRBV19 and TRBJ2-7): DGGITQSPKYLFRKEGQNVTLSCEQNLNHDAMYWYRQDPGQGLRLIYYSQIVNDFQKGDIAEGYSVSREKKESFPLTVTSAQKNPTAFYLCASRAPTSYEQYFGPGTRLTVT.

The chain has TRBV28 and TRBJ2-7; D remains unclear. V was cut by 6 bases and J by 0 bases, with 12 bases left in between. This CDR3 has 14 amino acids. CDR1 MDHEN and CDR2 SYDVKM come from the germline V gene. The CDR3 reads CASRSGPRSYEQYF. The CDR3 bases are TGTGCCAGCAGGTCCGGGCCCCGCTCCTACGAGCAGTACTTC.

V is TRBV7-2 and J is TRBJ2-5; TRBD1 agrees at 8 bases. The J segment lost 5 bases and the V segment lost 3 bases, leaving 5 bases of the junction unmatched. Germline CDR1 is SGHTA and CDR2 is FQGNSA. The CDR3 is made up of 14 amino acids. CDR3 region: CASSFPGQGETQYF. For the CDR3, the DNA is TGTGCCAGCAGCTTCCCTGGACAGGGTGAGACCCAGTACTTC.

The V call is TRBV29-1, the J call TRBJ2-2, with D unresolved. The CDR3 runs 11 residues. V was pared by 4 bases and J by 6 bases, with 6 bases between. From germline, CDR1 is SQVTM and CDR2 ANQGSEA. The CDR3 DNA reads TGCAGCGTTGTCATGGCCGGGGAGCTGTTTTTT. Protein: CSVVMAGELFF.

The CDR3 bases are TGTGCCAGCAGCTTAGGACGTAATGGGACAGGGGGGTGGCATGAGCAGTTCTTC. Encoded protein: CASSLGRNGTGGWHEQFF. The chain recombines TRBV11-2 with TRBJ2-1; TRBD1 aligns across 11 bases. The CDR3 is made up of 18 amino acids. Germline assignment: CDR1 SGHAT and CDR2 FQNNGV. V trimming: 1 base; J trimming: 8 bases; junction bases outside the gene matches: 13.

The gene calls are TRBV7-2 and TRBJ1-4; 9 bases are a match to TRBD1. The germline CDR1 and CDR2 sequences are SGHTA and FQGNSA. With 4 bases clipped from V and 8 bases from J, the junction kept 14 bases outside the gene matches. This CDR3 is 17 amino acids long. Here the CDR3 DNA reads TGTGCCAGCAGCTGGCCGAGGAACAGGGGGCGCACGGAAAAACTGTTTTTT. Translated, it gives CASSWPRNRGRTEKLFF.

CDR3 coding DNA: TGTGCCAGCATCGGGACAGCTATTGCGAACACCGGGGAGCTGTTTTTT. Translation gives CASIGTAIANTGELFF. The J gene is TRBJ2-2, the V gene TRBV6-4; 7 nucleotides match TRBD1. Germline lookup yields CDR1 MRHNA and CDR2 SNTAGT. This CDR3 contains 16 residues. With 7 bases clipped from V and 0 bases from J, the junction kept 8 bases outside the gene matches.

The J gene is TRBJ2-3, the V gene TRBV5-1; 10 bases are shared with TRBD2. The CDR3 covers 15 residues. The germline V gene encodes CDR1 SGHRS and CDR2 YFSETQ. With 6 bases clipped from V and 5 bases from J, the junction kept 9 bases outside the gene matches. The CDR3 reads CASIAGGGIGDTQYF. The CDR3 DNA reads TGCGCCAGCATAGCGGGAGGCGGAATCGGAGATACGCAGTATTTT.

The J gene is TRBJ2-1, the V gene TRBV7-9; D tentatively reads TRBD1 or TRBD2 (5 bases each). V lost 8 bases and J 6 bases, leaving 11 bases between the germline ends. Germline CDR1 is SEHNR and CDR2 is FQNEAQ (reference sequence). The CDR3 runs 12 residues. The CDR3 loop is CASQGRLNEQFF. The CDR3 DNA sequence: TGTGCCAGCCAGGGACGGCTCAATGAGCAGTTCTTC.

The sample holds a few counts of this clone. This chain links TRBV9 with TRBJ1-2; D is ambiguous. The CDR3 contains 14 residues. V was pared by 0 bases and J by 5 bases, with 11 bases between. Germline assignment: CDR1 SGDLS and CDR2 YYNGEE. In nucleotides, the CDR3 is TGTGCCAGCAGCGTAGGTGGAGGGCTGTATGGCTACACCTTC. Translated, it gives CASSVGGGLYGYTF.

V is TRBV7-2 and J is TRBJ2-1, with D possibly called TRBD1 or TRBD2 (5 bases each). V lost 2 bases and J 0 bases, leaving 8 bases between the germline ends. The V gene's germline CDR1 is SGHTA and CDR2 FQGNSA. This CDR3 contains 15 residues. CDR3 amino acids: CASSLMGDSYNEQFF. In DNA, the CDR3 is TGTGCCAGCAGCTTAATGGGGGACTCCTACAATGAGCAGTTCTTC.

The chain couples TRBV7-2 to TRBJ2-5, with 8 positions matching TRBD2. From germline, CDR1 is SGHTA and CDR2 FQGNSA. The CDR3 contains 17 residues. J lost 4 bases, V lost 1 base, and 11 bases had no gene match. CDR3 nucleotide sequence: TGTGCCAGCAGCTTAGAAGTGCGCGGGGGGATAGGAGAGACCCAGTACTTC. This translates into CASSLEVRGGIGETQYF.

Notes on this clone: The sample holds other DNA sequences that translate to the same CDR3. The chain couples TRBV7-9 to TRBJ2-3, with a weak D call TRBD1 (5 bases). The CDR3 has 15 residues. Trimming took 0 bases from V and 2 from J, leaving 9 bases between them. Looked up from germline, CDR1 is SEHNR and CDR2 is FQNEAQ (reference sequence). The CDR3 DNA follows: TGTGCCAGCAGCTTAGCGGGGCCCTCCACAGATACGCAGTATTTT. This gives the protein CASSLAGPSTDTQYF.

This chain uses TRBV29-1 with TRBJ2-7; 9 nucleotides match TRBD1. The ends lost 0 bases at V and 2 bases at J; junction bases unmatched: 5. This CDR3 comprises 15 residues. CDR1 is SQVTM, CDR2 ANQGSEA, per germline. The CDR3 loop is CSVEDARQGAYEQYF. Written as DNA, the CDR3 is TGCAGCGTTGAAGATGCGCGACAGGGGGCCTACGAGCAGTACTTC.

The gene calls are TRBV6-4 and TRBJ2-3; perhaps TRBD2 as D (6 bases). The V end lost 5 bases, the J end lost 0 bases, and 9 bases lay between the germline ends. Per germline, CDR1 MRHNA and CDR2 SNTAGT. The length of the CDR3 is 14 residues. The CDR3 loop reads CASSRSGSTDTQYF. The CDR3 DNA is TGTGCCAGCAGTAGAAGCGGGAGCACAGATACGCAGTATTTT.

The chain joins TRBV19 to TRBJ1-1; 8 bases match TRBD1. The CDR3 totals 15 residues. V shed 10 bases, J shed 4 bases, and the junction held 14 bases outside the gene matches. Per the germline V gene, CDR1 is LNHDA and CDR2 is SQIVND (reference sequence). As DNA, the CDR3 is TGTGCCACCAATCCCCGGACAGGGAGTAGCACTGAAGCTTTCTTT. Translated: CATNPRTGSSTEAFF.

The chain is built from TRBV5-1 and TRBJ1-1; D is possibly TRBD1 (6 bases). CDR1 is SGHRS, CDR2 YFSETQ, per germline. Trimming stripped 3 bases from V and 3 bases from J, with 15 bases between. The CDR3 has 15 residues. CDR3 region: CASSSNRALDTEAFF. The CDR3, as DNA: TGCGCCAGCAGCTCAAACAGGGCTTTGGACACTGAAGCTTTCTTT.

This clone was seen a handful of times. The chain links TRBV7-2 to TRBJ2-5, with 9 bases identical to TRBD2. The CDR3 has 15 residues. V shed 5 bases, J shed 4 bases, and the junction held 8 bases outside the gene matches. Germline V lookup: CDR1 SGHTA, CDR2 FQGNSA. The CDR3 region is CASSGLAGYLETQYF. The DNA for the CDR3 is TGTGCCAGCAGCGGTCTAGCGGGGTACCTAGAGACCCAGTACTTC. The whole variable domain, remainder taken from reference TRBV7-2 and TRBJ2-5, is GAGVSQSPSNKVTEKGKDVELRCDPISGHTALYWYRQSLGQGLEFLIYFQGNSAPDKSGLPSDRFSAERTGGSVSTLTIQRTQQEDSAVYLCASSGLAGYLETQYFGPGTRLLVL.

The genes are TRBV29-1 and TRBJ2-7, with 7 positions matching TRBD2. This CDR3 is built from 14 residues. V was pared by 0 bases and J by 5 bases, with 7 bases of the junction left unmatched. Germline CDR1 is SQVTM and CDR2 is ANQGSEA. In nucleotides, the CDR3 is TGCAGCGTTGAAGAATCCGGGAGGAACGACGAGCAGTACTTC. Its translation: CSVEESGRNDEQYF.

The V call is TRBV10-3, the J call TRBJ2-3; 11 bases line up with TRBD2. The CDR3 loop spans 16 amino acids. V lost 2 bases and J lost 6; bases outside the gene matches: 7. Germline V gene sequence: CDR1 ENHRY, CDR2 SYGVKD. CDR3 sequence: CAISEETSGSADTQYF. The CDR3 DNA reads as TGTGCCATCAGTGAGGAAACTAGCGGGAGTGCGGATACGCAGTATTTT.

This clone has a single count. This chain connects TRBV7-9 to TRBJ2-1; no clear D gene. V was pared by 0 bases and J by 2 bases, with 8 bases between. The CDR3 is 15 amino acids. Germline assignment: CDR1 SEHNR and CDR2 FQNEAQ (reference sequence). The CDR3 DNA is TGTGCCAGCAGCTTAGCAGGGTATGCCTACAATGAGCAGTTCTTC. Translating it yields CASSLAGYAYNEQFF.

The chain recombines TRBV13 with TRBJ2-3, with D unresolved. Germline loops: CDR1 PRHDT, CDR2 FYEKMQ (reference sequence). V lost 5 bases and J lost 4, with 13 bases in between. The CDR3 contains 14 residues. DNA of the CDR3: TGTGCCAGCAGCCCCCGGCTCATGCCAGATACGCAGTATTTT. Translating it yields CASSPRLMPDTQYF.

The chain links TRBV27 to TRBJ2-3; 9 nucleotides match TRBD1. J was trimmed by 6 bases and V by 0 bases; bases with no gene match: 10. The germline CDR1 and CDR2 sequences are MNHEY and SMNVEV (reference sequence). This CDR3 has 17 amino acids. The CDR3 DNA sequence: TGTGCCAGCAGTTTATCGTTCGGCCACAGGGGGCCGGATACGCAGTATTTT. Translated: CASSLSFGHRGPDTQYF.

The rearrangement links TRBV27 to TRBJ2-7; D may be TRBD1 (5 bases). Germline V gives CDR1 MNHEY, CDR2 SMNVEV (reference sequence). This CDR3 is 14 amino acids long. Trimming shortened V by 5 bases and J by 3 bases, and 14 bases separated the two germline ends. CDR3 amino acids: CASSPLSGIYEQYF. The CDR3 region has the DNA TGTGCCAGCAGTCCACTATCAGGGATCTACGAGCAGTACTTC.